These T cell receptor beta chains were read from a single sample in a study of blood T cell repertoires in COVID-19. Libraries were prepared by immunoSEQ multiplex PCR; TCRdb keeps only in-frame clonotypes and omits some of them. Here the sample spans some 240,000 clones, about nine tenths being singletons. Sequencing was performed on peripheral blood. All receptors come from a man between 60 and 70 years old who had recovered from COVID-19. Each CDR3 is given with its conserved first and last residue. The order of the fields is D gene, J gene, clone size, V gene, CDR3 DNA, CDR3 protein. A D gene is named only where the DNA matches it firmly. Not every row has a clone size; where given, it reads once, few, many or a size class.

TRBD1 TRBJ1-4 NA TRBV5-6 TGTGCCAGCAGCTTGGGCAGGGGGATTGGGAAACTGTTTTTT CASSLGRGIGKLFF
NA TRBJ1-2 NA TRBV6-4 TGTGCCAGCAGTGATGGCCCAGGCTATGGCTACACCTTC CASSDGPGYGYTF
NA TRBJ1-1 NA TRBV13 TGTGCCAGCAGCACCCCTGGAGGCGGCACTGAAGCTTTCTTT CASSTPGGGTEAFF
NA TRBJ1-1 NA TRBV10-3 TGTGCCACCCACGGGGGGAACACTGAAGCTTTCTTT CATHGGNTEAFF
NA TRBJ1-1 NA TRBV27 TGTGCCAGCAGTTGGGGGCCAACATCTATGAACACTGAAGCTTTCTTT CASSWGPTSMNTEAFF
NA TRBJ1-5 NA TRBV9 TGTGCCAGCAGCGTAACGCGAGGGAGTCAGCCCCAGCATTTT CASSVTRGSQPQHF
TRBD2 TRBJ2-2 NA TRBV2 TGTGCCAGCAGTGGACAGCGGGGGGGAGCGGGGGAGCTGTTTTTT CASSGQRGGAGELFF
TRBD2 TRBJ2-3 NA TRBV9 TGTGCCAGCAGCGTAGGCAGTAGCGGGGGGTCAGATACGCAGTATTTT CASSVGSSGGSDTQYF
NA TRBJ1-4 once TRBV2 TGTGCCAGTAAACAGGAAACTTATAATGAAAAACTGTTTTTT CASKQETYNEKLFF
TRBD2 TRBJ2-1 NA TRBV7-6 TGTGCCAGCAGCTTGGCGGGGGGGCTATGGAATGAGCAGTTCTTC CASSLAGGLWNEQFF
NA TRBJ1-2 NA TRBV4-1 TGCGCCAGCAGCCAAGATCGCCAGGGGCTAAGCTATGGCTACACCTTC CASSQDRQGLSYGYTF
NA TRBJ1-2 NA TRBV18 TGTGCCAGCTCACCGGGCACAGCTAACTATGGCTACACCTTC CASSPGTANYGYTF
NA TRBJ1-4 NA TRBV27 TGTGCCAGCAGTTTAGAAAGGGGAGAAAAACTGTTTTTT CASSLERGEKLFF
NA TRBJ1-6 NA TRBV28 TGTGCCAGCTCCCCCATGAGCTCCTATAATTCACCCCTCCACTTT CASSPMSSYNSPLHF
NA TRBJ1-4 once TRBV7-9 TGTGCCAGCAGCTTAGGAGCCCGACAAGAAAAACTGTTTTTT CASSLGARQEKLFF
TRBD2 TRBJ2-2 NA TRBV5-1 TGCGCCAGCAGCTTGCAGGGCCAGGGACTAACCGGGGAGCTGTTTTTT CASSLQGQGLTGELFF
NA TRBJ2-1 NA TRBV5-4 TGTGCCAGCTACCGAACACCCAATGAGCAGTTCTTC CASYRTPNEQFF
NA TRBJ1-6 NA TRBV15 TGTGCCACCAGCATGGGACATTTAGGGTCACCCCTCCACTTT CATSMGHLGSPLHF
TRBD2 TRBJ2-7 NA TRBV9 TGTGCCAGCAGCCCCGACGTACGGGGGGCCTACGAGCAGTACTTC CASSPDVRGAYEQYF
TRBD1 TRBJ1-1 NA TRBV7-8 TGTGCCAGCAGCACTCAGGGGGCGATAGGAACTGAAGCTTTCTTT CASSTQGAIGTEAFF
TRBD2 TRBJ2-5 NA TRBV25-1 TGTGCCAGCAGTCCCTTAGCGGGGGGAGAGACCCAGTACTTC CASSPLAGGETQYF
TRBD1 TRBJ2-1 NA TRBV14 TGTGCCAGCAGCCAAACTTTTGGACAGGGGCCTTACAATGAGCAGTTCTTC CASSQTFGQGPYNEQFF
TRBD2 TRBJ2-1 NA TRBV2 TGTGCCAGCAGTCGGACTAGCGGGGCGGCCGATGAGCAGTTCTTC CASSRTSGAADEQFF
NA TRBJ2-5 NA TRBV15 TGTGCCACCAGCAGAGATCTGGAGGGGCAGGAGACCCAGTACTTC CATSRDLEGQETQYF
NA TRBJ2-2 NA TRBV7-2 TGTGCCAGCAGCGCCACACTAGCGAACACCGGGGAGCTGTTTTTT CASSATLANTGELFF
TRBD2 TRBJ2-1 NA TRBV10-3 TGTGCCGCCGGGGGGACGAACTACAATGAGCAGTTCTTC CAAGGTNYNEQFF
TRBD2 TRBJ2-3 NA TRBV5-1 TGCGCCAGCACGGCGGGGGGCTTGGGCACAGATACGCAGTATTTT CASTAGGLGTDTQYF
NA TRBJ2-7 NA TRBV27 TGTGCCAGCAGTTTCCTTAGTCCCTACGAGCAGTACTTC CASSFLSPYEQYF
NA TRBJ2-2 NA TRBV5-1 TGCGCCAGCAGCTTGGTGCGGGGTGCGGCCGGGGAGCTGTTTTTT CASSLVRGAAGELFF
TRBD1 TRBJ2-2 NA TRBV24-1 TGTGCCACCAGTGAGATTGGACAGGGGAATGGCGGGGAGCTGTTTTTT CATSEIGQGNGGELFF
TRBD2 TRBJ2-3 NA TRBV7-6 TGTGCCAGCAGCTCTCGGACTAGCGGGGGTAGGACAGATACGCAGTATTTT CASSSRTSGGRTDTQYF
NA TRBJ2-3 NA TRBV6-6 TGTGCCAGCGGTCTGGGTCTAGAAGATACGCAGTATTTT CASGLGLEDTQYF
TRBD1 TRBJ2-3 NA TRBV7-9 TGTGCCAGCAGCTCCCGGGGGACAGGGCCCACAGATACGCAGTATTTT CASSSRGTGPTDTQYF
NA TRBJ1-6 NA TRBV3-1/TRBV3-2 TGTGCCAGCAGCCGTCGGGAATATAATTCACCCCTCCACTTT CASSRREYNSPLHF
NA TRBJ2-2 NA TRBV5-1 TGCGCCAGCAGCTTTGGCCAGAACACCGGGGAGCTGTTTTTT CASSFGQNTGELFF
NA TRBJ1-1 NA TRBV5-4 TGTGCCAGCAGCTTAAGGGGGAACACTGAAGCTTTCTTT CASSLRGNTEAFF
TRBD1 TRBJ2-3 once TRBV29-1 TGCAGCGTCCACCCGGACAGGGGGCCATTCACAGATACGCAGTATTTT CSVHPDRGPFTDTQYF
NA TRBJ2-2 NA TRBV19 TGTGCCAGTAGTATATTCCCCATGCAGGGTAACACCGGGGAGCTGTTTTTT CASSIFPMQGNTGELFF
TRBD2 TRBJ2-1 NA TRBV19 TGTGCCAGTAGAACACTAGCGGGGGCACCTTACAATGAGCAGTTCTTC CASRTLAGAPYNEQFF
TRBD2 TRBJ2-3 once TRBV4-1 TGCGCCAGCAGCCAAAGCTCTAGCGGCTCGCAGTATTTT CASSQSSSGSQYF
NA TRBJ2-4 NA TRBV10-1 TGCGCCAGCTCTACGTGGGAGGAGAAAAACATTCAGTACTTC CASSTWEEKNIQYF
NA TRBJ2-1 NA TRBV6-5 TGTGCCAGCAGTTACCGAAGGGGCAATGAGCAGTTCTTC CASSYRRGNEQFF
NA TRBJ1-1 few TRBV18 TGTGCCAGCTCACCAGGTCTCAGCGGTGAAGCTTTCTTT CASSPGLSGEAFF
NA TRBJ2-5 NA TRBV5-1 TGCGCCAGCAGCTTGCAGGGGGGTTCCGAGACCCAGTACTTC CASSLQGGSETQYF
NA TRBJ2-7 NA TRBV15 TGTGCCACCAGCAGAGGTTCACAGGGCGGGGAGCAGTACTTC CATSRGSQGGEQYF
TRBD1 TRBJ2-2 NA TRBV15 TGTGCCACCAGCAGAAACCTAGGGGGCCACGGGGAGCTGTTTTTT CATSRNLGGHGELFF
TRBD1 TRBJ1-2 NA TRBV19 TGTGCCAGTAGTATTTACAGGGGGCGAATGGACTATGGCTACACCTTC CASSIYRGRMDYGYTF
TRBD1 TRBJ2-3 once TRBV23-1 TGCGCCAGCAGTCAACCAGGGGGCCGGGGAGATACGCAGTATTTT CASSQPGGRGDTQYF
TRBD2 TRBJ2-3 NA TRBV19 TGTGCCAGTAGTATAGATAGCGGGGGGGCCCCAGGCACAGATACGCAGTATTTT CASSIDSGGAPGTDTQYF